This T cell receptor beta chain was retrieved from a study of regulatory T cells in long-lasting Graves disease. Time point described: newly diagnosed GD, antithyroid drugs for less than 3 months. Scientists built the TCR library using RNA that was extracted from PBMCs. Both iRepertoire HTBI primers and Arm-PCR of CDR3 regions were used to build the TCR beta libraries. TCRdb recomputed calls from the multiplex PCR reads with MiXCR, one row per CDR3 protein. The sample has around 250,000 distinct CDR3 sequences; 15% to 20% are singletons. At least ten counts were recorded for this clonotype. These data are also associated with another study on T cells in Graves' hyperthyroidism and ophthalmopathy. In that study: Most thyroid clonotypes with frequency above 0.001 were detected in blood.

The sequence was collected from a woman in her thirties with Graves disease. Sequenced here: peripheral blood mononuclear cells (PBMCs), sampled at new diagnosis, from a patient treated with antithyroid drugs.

CDR3 loop: CSARDRKNTEAFF. CDR3 DNA sequence: TGCAGTGCTAGAGATCGTAAGAACACTGAAGCTTTCTTT. The rearrangement joins TRBV20-1 to TRBJ1-1; D unclear. Trimming removed 0 bases from V and 1 base from J, with 6 bases in between. Germline assignment: CDR1 DFQATT and CDR2 SNEGSKA (reference sequence). The CDR3 is made up of 13 amino acids.